The TCR beta chain under discussion was sequenced for a study of T cell changes during pregnancy in multiple sclerosis. This CDR3 is built from 15 residues. Germline V lookup: CDR1 SGHRS, CDR2 YFSETQ. The V end was cut by 6 bases, the J end by 4 bases, with 19 bases between. Method: immunoSEQ multiplex PCR; TCRdb's copy keeps in-frame clones and lacks some. The sample includes about 59,000 clones, roughly 94% of them seen just once. The sequencing here drew on CD8+ T cells from peripheral blood mononuclear cells, taken after pregnancy. The genes are TRBV5-1 and TRBJ2-5; D perhaps matches TRBD1 (5 bases). The sequence came from a female donor with multiple sclerosis, enrolled in a pregnancy study. CDR3 sequence reads: CASTEGHFLGETQYF. CDR3 DNA: TGCGCCAGCACCGAAGGACATTTTTTGGGAGAGACCCAGTACTTC.